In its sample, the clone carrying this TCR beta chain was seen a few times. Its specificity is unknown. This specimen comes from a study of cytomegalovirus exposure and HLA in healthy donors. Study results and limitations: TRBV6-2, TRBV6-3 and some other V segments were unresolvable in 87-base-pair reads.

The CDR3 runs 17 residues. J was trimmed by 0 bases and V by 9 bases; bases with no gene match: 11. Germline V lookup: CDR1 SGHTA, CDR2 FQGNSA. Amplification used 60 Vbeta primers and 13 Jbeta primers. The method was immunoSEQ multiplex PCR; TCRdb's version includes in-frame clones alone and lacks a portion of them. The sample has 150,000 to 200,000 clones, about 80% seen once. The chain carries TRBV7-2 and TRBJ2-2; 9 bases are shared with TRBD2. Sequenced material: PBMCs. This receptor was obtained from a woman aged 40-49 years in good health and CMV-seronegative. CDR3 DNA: TGTGCCAGTACTCTGTGGGCGGGGGGGTCGAACACCGGGGAGCTGTTTTTT. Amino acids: CASTLWAGGSNTGELFF. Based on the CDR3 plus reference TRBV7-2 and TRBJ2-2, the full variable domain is GAGVSQSPSNKVTEKGKDVELRCDPISGHTALYWYRQSLGQGLEFLIYFQGNSAPDKSGLPSDRFSAERTGGSVSTLTIQRTQQEDSAVYLCASTLWAGGSNTGELFFGEGSRLTVL.